What follows are 21 T cell receptor beta chains derived from one specimen sequenced in a study of T cell responses to AZD1222 COVID-19 vaccine. Sequencing was performed with immunoSEQ multiplex PCR; in TCRdb, only in-frame clones are kept and a portion is missing. Altogether 54,000 or so clones are present, 70% to 90% being singletons, with the ten largest covering 3% to 4%. Material: peripheral blood, obtained on day 0 of AZD1222 vaccination. The source of these receptors is an adult in good health.

V is TRBV28 and J is TRBJ1-2, with TRBD1 as a possible D gene (5 bases). The CDR3 loop spans 14 amino acids. V lost 7 bases to trimming and J lost 5 bases, with 17 bases between them. Germline V lookup: CDR1 MDHEN, CDR2 SYDVKM. CDR3 sequence (DNA): TGTGCCAGCATCCCCGAGGGACGGATATATGGCTACACCTTC. This encodes CASIPEGRIYGYTF.

There are a few counts of this clone. The CDR3 coding sequence is TGTGCCTGGAGGCCCGTGGGTAGGATGCGCTATGGCTACACCTTC. It specifies CAWRPVGRMRYGYTF. The V gene is TRBV30, the J gene TRBJ1-2; D not resolved. Looked up from germline, CDR1 is GTSNPN and CDR2 is SVGIG (reference sequence). The V and J ends lost 3 bases and 4 bases respectively, with 18 bases between them. The CDR3 loop spans 15 amino acids.

The chain recombines TRBV6-5 with TRBJ1-5; unclear D gene. Germline lookup yields CDR1 MNHEY and CDR2 SVGAGI. The ends were cut back, 6 bases at V and 3 bases at J, with 9 bases in the middle. The CDR3 is 13 amino acids. This CDR3 is CASRVNDNQPQHF. The CDR3 DNA follows: TGTGCCAGCAGGGTGAACGACAATCAGCCCCAGCATTTT.

This clone was picked up a small number of times. The chain employs TRBV28 and TRBJ1-4, with D possibly being TRBD1 (6 bases). Germline V lookup: CDR1 MDHEN, CDR2 SYDVKM. The CDR3 has 15 residues. Trimming pared 4 bases from V and 5 bases from J, leaving 14 bases between. The CDR3 nucleotides are TGTGCCAGCAGTTCAACCGGACAGCCGAATGAAAAACTGTTTTTT. Translation gives CASSSTGQPNEKLFF.

The chain combines TRBV11-2 with TRBJ1-1; TRBD1 aligns across 9 bases. The germline gives CDR1 SGHAT, CDR2 FQNNGV. This CDR3 is built from 12 residues. J lost 7 bases, V lost 10 bases, and 7 bases had no gene match. DNA for the CDR3: TGTGCCACTCCTTTGACAGGGGGTGAAGCTTTCTTT. It codes for CATPLTGGEAFF.

The chain combines TRBV4-3 with TRBJ1-2; no clear D. The CDR3 is made up of 14 amino acids. Trimming stripped 2 bases from V and 7 bases from J, with 14 bases between. Per germline, CDR1 LGHNA and CDR2 YSLEER. CDR3: CASSQPHPAAGYTF. DNA of the CDR3: TGCGCCAGCAGCCAACCCCACCCGGCTGCTGGCTACACCTTC.

V gene TRBV6-5 combines with J gene TRBJ2-5; TRBD1 is a possible D gene (6 bases). The V end lost 8 bases, the J end lost 1 base, and 11 bases lay between the germline ends. Germline-derived CDR1 and CDR2 are MNHEY and SVGAGI. The CDR3 contains 13 residues. Here the CDR3 DNA reads TGTGCCAGCCGGACAGCCCCCCAAGAGACCCAGTACTTC. Its translation: CASRTAPQETQYF.

The J gene is TRBJ1-5, the V gene TRBV4-1; no clear D gene. CDR1 is MGHRA and CDR2 is YSYEKL in the germline V gene. The V gene lost 0 bases and the J gene lost 6 bases, with 6 bases spanning the gap. This CDR3 contains 13 residues. CDR3 sequence: CASSQDPAQPQHF. In DNA, the CDR3 is TGCGCCAGCAGCCAAGATCCAGCTCAGCCCCAGCATTTT.

The J gene is TRBJ2-7, the V gene TRBV2; 8 bases match TRBD1. The germline V gene has CDR1 SNHLY and CDR2 FYNNEI. CDR3 size: 14 residues. V was pared by 6 bases and J by 1 base, with 5 bases of the junction left unmatched. The CDR3 sequence is CASRGQGVSYEQYF. The CDR3 DNA reads as TGTGCCAGCAGAGGACAGGGTGTATCCTACGAGCAGTACTTC.

This chain links TRBV28 with TRBJ2-2; D unresolved. There are 12 residues in the CDR3. CDR1 MDHEN and CDR2 SYDVKM come from the germline V gene. Between the trimmed V and J ends, which lost 8 bases and 1 base, there was a span of 5 bases. The DNA for the CDR3 is TGTGCCAGCGTGGGGAACACCGGGGAGCTGTTTTTT. This sequence encodes CASVGNTGELFF.

This sequence joins TRBV15 and TRBJ2-2; D possibly corresponds to TRBD1 (6 bases). The CDR3 totals 14 residues. Trimming stripped 4 bases from V and 1 base from J, with 7 bases between. Germline V lookup: CDR1 LNHNV, CDR2 YYDKDF (reference sequence). This CDR3 is CATSTGQNTGELFF. In DNA form, the CDR3 reads TGTGCCACCAGCACGGGACAGAACACCGGGGAGCTGTTTTTT.

The chain is built from TRBV19 and TRBJ1-2, with no clear D. V shed 3 bases and J shed 3 bases, with 11 bases lying between them. Germline CDR1 and CDR2: LNHDA and SQIVND (reference sequence). This CDR3 contains 14 residues. CDR3 coding DNA: TGTGCCAGTAGTATTAGAAGGACGGACTATGGCTACACCTTC. Protein product: CASSIRRTDYGYTF.

This rearrangement joins TRBV4-1 to TRBJ2-7; TRBD1 agrees at 7 bases. The CDR3 covers 14 residues. Germline V gives CDR1 MGHRA, CDR2 YSYEKL. V gave up 3 bases and J gave up 2 bases; unmatched junction bases: 4. For the CDR3, the DNA is TGCGCCAGCAGCCACGACAGGGCCCCCTACGAGCAGTACTTC. Amino acids: CASSHDRAPYEQYF.

This rearrangement joins TRBV7-9 to TRBJ2-7; D remains ambiguous. Trimming took 1 base from V and 9 from J, leaving 10 bases between them. CDR3 size: 12 residues. CDR1 is SEHNR and CDR2 is FQNEAQ in the germline V gene (reference sequence). CDR3 DNA: TGTGCCAGCAGCTTAGTCCCGGTCGGGCAGTACTTC. It encodes CASSLVPVGQYF.

The genes are TRBV12-3 or TRBV12-4 and TRBJ1-5; TRBD1 is a possible D gene (5 bases). This CDR3 is 13 amino acids long. V gave up 7 bases and J gave up 7 bases, with 14 bases separating them. The CDR3 loop is CASTQGGGQPQHF. As DNA, the CDR3 is TGTGCCAGCACCCAGGGAGGCGGGCAGCCCCAGCATTTT.

This clone was recorded once. The chain couples TRBV27 to TRBJ2-5; possible D gene TRBD2, 5 bases. Trimming pared 6 bases from V and 1 base from J, leaving 9 bases between. The CDR3 totals 13 residues. Germline-derived CDR1 and CDR2 are MNHEY and SMNVEV (reference sequence). The CDR3 protein is CASRRGSQETQYF. DNA of the CDR3: TGTGCCAGCAGGAGAGGGTCCCAAGAGACCCAGTACTTC.

This chain links TRBV11-3 with TRBJ2-3; D ambiguous. The length of the CDR3 is 14 residues. The germline V gene has CDR1 SGHNT and CDR2 YENEEA. The ends were cut back, 0 bases at V and 1 base at J, with 5 bases in the middle. The CDR3 protein is CASSLDRGTDTQYF. The CDR3 DNA follows: TGTGCCAGCAGCTTAGATCGAGGCACAGATACGCAGTATTTT.

The count of this clone is one. The same CDR3 also results from other DNA sequences found in this sample. J is TRBJ1-1 and V is TRBV19; 9 nucleotides line up with TRBD1. CDR1 is LNHDA, CDR2 SQIVND, per germline (reference sequence). V dropped 5 bases and J dropped 4; count of bases not matched to a gene: 5. CDR3 size: 14 residues. Here the CDR3 reads CASSPGQGSTEAFF. CDR3 bases: TGTGCCAGTAGTCCGGGACAGGGAAGCACTGAAGCTTTCTTT.

This rearrangement joins TRBV7-2 to TRBJ1-6; D not resolved. In germline, CDR1 is SGHTA, CDR2 FQGNSA. This CDR3 is 15 amino acids long. V lost 5 bases to trimming and J lost 5 bases, with 13 bases between them. CDR3 bases: TGTGCCAGCAGCCTTGGACGGACTAATAATTCACCCCTCCACTTT. Its translation: CASSLGRTNNSPLHF.

This sequence joins TRBV4-1 and TRBJ1-3, with D unclear. Trimming removed 4 bases at V and 0 bases at J, with 13 bases between. The CDR3 extends over 16 amino acids. CDR1 is MGHRA, CDR2 YSYEKL, per germline. The CDR3 protein is CASSRRHLGSGNTIYF. The CDR3 DNA is TGCGCCAGCAGCCGAAGACATCTCGGCTCTGGAAACACCATATATTTT.

This clone came up a few times. V and J are TRBV6-5 and TRBJ1-1; D uncertain. Trimming pared 2 bases from V and 1 base from J, leaving 8 bases between. From germline, CDR1 is MNHEY and CDR2 SVGAGI. The CDR3 spans 14 residues. The CDR3 bases are TGTGCCAGCAGTTACGCGGAATCGAACACTGAAGCTTTCTTT. It codes for CASSYAESNTEAFF.